This T cell receptor (beta chain) derives from a study of tumor-infiltrating lymphocytes in localized non-small cell lung cancer. The table came from immunoSEQ multiplex PCR; TCRdb's copy has only in-frame clones and leaves some out. The profile shows approximately 5,000 clones, approximately 71% of them singletons. Germline V gene lookup returns CDR1 SNHLY and CDR2 FYNNEI. The CDR3 has 13 amino acids. J was trimmed by 6 bases and V by 6 bases; bases with no gene match: 5. Study conclusions and caveats: Different pieces of the same tissue went to different assays, confounding technical variation with intratumor heterogeneity. Compared with uninvolved lung, tumors showed higher T cell infiltration by TCRbeta sequencing. IM1 and IM2 tumors showed no difference in T-cell fraction.

On this clone: The target antigen is unknown.

The sequence came from a human donor with non-small cell lung cancer. The chain carries TRBV2 and TRBJ2-1; 7 bases map to TRBD1. The sequencing sample was made of lung tumor tissue. The chain's CDR3 is CASSLQGFNEQFF. The CDR3 DNA follows: TGTGCCAGCAGCCTACAGGGGTTCAATGAGCAGTTCTTC.